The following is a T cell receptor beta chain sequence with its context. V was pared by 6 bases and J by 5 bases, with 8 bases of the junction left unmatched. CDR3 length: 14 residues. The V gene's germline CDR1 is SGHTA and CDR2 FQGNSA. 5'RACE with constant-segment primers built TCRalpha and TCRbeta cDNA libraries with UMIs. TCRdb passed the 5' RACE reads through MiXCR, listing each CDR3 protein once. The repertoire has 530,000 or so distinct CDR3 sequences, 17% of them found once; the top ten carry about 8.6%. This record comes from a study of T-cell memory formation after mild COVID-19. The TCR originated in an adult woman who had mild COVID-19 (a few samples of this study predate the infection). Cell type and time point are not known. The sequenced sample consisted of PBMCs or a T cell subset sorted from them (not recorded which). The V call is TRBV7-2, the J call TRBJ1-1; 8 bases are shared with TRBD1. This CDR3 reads CASRTGTGVTEAFF. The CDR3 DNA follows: TGTGCCAGCAGGACCGGGACAGGTGTAACTGAAGCTTTCTTT.